This record covers a single T cell receptor (beta chain). Per germline, CDR1 SQVTM and CDR2 ANQGSEA. The length of the CDR3 is 14 residues. J lost 0 bases, V lost 4 bases, and 5 bases had no gene match. This sample was taken from a study of technical replicates of blood from a few donors. Using immunoSEQ multiplex PCR, the repertoire was profiled, and TCRdb retains in-frame clones only, with some absent. Here the sample spans about 90,000 clones, 85% to 95% being singletons. The V gene is TRBV29-1, the J gene TRBJ1-2, with 7 bases identical to TRBD1. The sample was T cells isolated from PBMCs. This clonotype was sampled from a human donor in good health. The CDR3 here is CSVAGDRANYGYTF. CDR3 coding DNA: TGCAGCGTTGCGGGGGACAGAGCTAACTATGGCTACACCTTC.